Here is one T cell receptor (beta chain) with its context. Its antigen is undetermined. Germline CDR1 SGHNT, CDR2 YYREEE (reference sequence). The CDR3 extends over 15 amino acids. The V end lost 4 bases, the J end lost 6 bases, and 19 bases lay between the germline ends. The sample comes from a study of cytomegalovirus exposure and HLA in healthy donors. Whole-study results and caveats: Analysis performed later found 16,000 or so TCR beta sequences associated with HLA alleles at 0.05 false discovery rate. Sequencing had likely introduced a cluster of highly shared sequence variants as an artifact. Many donors carried some public TCRs, although rarity characterized most TCR sequences.

With 60 Vbeta and 13 Jbeta primers, the PCR was carried out. Profiled with immunoSEQ multiplex PCR; TCRdb holds only in-frame clones, not every one. The data contain 150,000 or so clones, about four fifths of them seen just once; the ten biggest clones take up around 4.1%. The source of this sequence is a man aged 45-65 years in good health and CMV-seropositive. The V call is TRBV5-4, the J call TRBJ1-1; D unresolved. The sequenced material came from PBMCs. As DNA, the CDR3 is TGTGCCAGCAGCAATGAACCTTTGAGAGTGGCTGAAGCTTTCTTT. It yields the protein CASSNEPLRVAEAFF.